This TCR beta chain appears in the sequencing data of a study of shared clonotypes between healthy human individuals. General observations from the study: Read depth was anticipated to influence clonotype sharing among donors.

Sequencing was performed with immunoSEQ multiplex PCR; in TCRdb, only in-frame clones are kept and a portion is missing. The data contain about 2 million clones, roughly 95% of them seen just once; the ten biggest clones take up around 1.1%. It was CD45RO-negative cells, positively selected for CCR7, that made up naive CD8 cells, with terminally differentiated effector memory CD45RA+ cells excluded. Each of the donors was a healthy adult who was HIV-negative and had not had a recent acute infection or vaccination. The CDR3 loop spans 15 amino acids. Trimming shortened V by 2 bases and J by 7 bases, and 12 bases separated the two germline ends. Germline CDR1 ENHRY, CDR2 SYGVKD. This clone was counted once. As yet, its antigen is unknown.

The TCR sequence derives from a man younger than 35 in good health. The source material was naive CD8+ T cells sorted from blood. The V call is TRBV10-3, the J call TRBJ1-6; D is unclear. CDR3 nucleotide sequence: TGTGCCATCAGTGAGCTAGGGCAGGAAAATTCACCCCTCCACTTT. Its translation: CAISELGQENSPLHF.